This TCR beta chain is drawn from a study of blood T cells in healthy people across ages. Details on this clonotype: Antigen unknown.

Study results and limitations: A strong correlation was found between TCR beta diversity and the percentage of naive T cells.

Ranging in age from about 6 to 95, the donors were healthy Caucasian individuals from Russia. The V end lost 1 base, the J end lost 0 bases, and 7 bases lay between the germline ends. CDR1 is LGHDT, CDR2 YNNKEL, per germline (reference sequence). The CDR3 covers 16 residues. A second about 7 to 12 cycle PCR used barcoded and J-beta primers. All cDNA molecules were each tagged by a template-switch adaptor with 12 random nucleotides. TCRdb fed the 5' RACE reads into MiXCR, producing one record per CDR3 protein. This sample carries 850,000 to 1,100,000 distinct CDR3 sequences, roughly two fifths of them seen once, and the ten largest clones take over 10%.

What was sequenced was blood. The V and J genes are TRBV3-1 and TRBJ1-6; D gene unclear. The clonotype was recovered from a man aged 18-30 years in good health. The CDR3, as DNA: TGTGCCAGCAGCCAAGTAGAGGGCTCCTATAATTCACCCCTCCACTTT. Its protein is CASSQVEGSYNSPLHF. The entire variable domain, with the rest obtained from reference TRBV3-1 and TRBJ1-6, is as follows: DTAVSQTPKYLVTQMGNDKSIKCEQNLGHDTMYWYKQDSKKFLKIMFSYNNKELIINETVPNRFSPKSPDKAHLNLHINSLELGDSAVYFCASSQVEGSYNSPLHFGNGTRLTVT.